Reported below is one TCR beta chain. Its antigen is not known. The CDR3 has 18 residues. Germline-derived CDR1 and CDR2 are LGHNA and YSLEER. The junction had 6 bases not matched to a gene; V was cut back by 0 bases and J by 4 bases. The sample originates from a study of breast tumors, draining lymph nodes, adjacent tissues. Whole-study findings and limits: Tumor T cell lymph node origin was a supported hypothesis, not proven. Findings are consistent with lymph node origin and intratumoral expansion of most tumor T cells. Compared with basal-like, luminal-like tumors shared significantly more repertoire with nontumor tissue. Tumor TCR diversity was below lymph nodes but above nontumor tissue.

One entry per CDR3 protein, called by TCRdb with MiXCR from the multiplex PCR reads. The data contain tens of thousands of distinct CDR3 sequences, around 50% of them seen just once; the ten biggest clones take up 7.8%. The genes are TRBV4-3 and TRBJ2-3, with TRBD2 matching over 14 bases. This sequence was found in a female donor with breast cancer. Some clones in this sample may be carry-over from other donors' samples. Sequencing was performed on breast tumor tissue. The CDR3 spells CASSQDRGLAGEADTQYF. CDR3 in DNA: TGCGCCAGCAGCCAAGATCGGGGACTAGCGGGAGAGGCAGATACGCAGTATTTT.